A selection of T cell receptor beta chains follows, all from one sample in a study of T cells in Graves' hyperthyroidism and ophthalmopathy. TCRdb analysed the multiplex PCR reads with MiXCR anew, one entry per CDR3 protein. Here the sample spans some 600,000 distinct CDR3 sequences, more than 11% being singletons. The sample taken for sequencing was blood. These receptors all come from a woman in her thirties with Graves' hyperthyroidism that later progressed to Graves' ophthalmopathy. Each CDR3 is given with its conserved first and last residue. Fields, in order: CDR3 protein, CDR3 DNA, J gene, clone size, V gene, D gene. D genes are given only for firm matches. Expanded clones get a size class; other rows say once, few or many, or leave the size out.

cdr3_aa: CASSAGTSGPYEQYF
cdr3_nt: TGTGCCAGCAGTGCCGGGACTAGCGGACCCTACGAGCAGTACTTC
j_call: TRBJ2-7
clone_size: many
v_call: TRBV2
d_call: TRBD2

cdr3_aa: CASSRVDRIHNEKLFF
cdr3_nt: TGTGCCAGCAGCCGCGTCGACAGGATTCATAATGAAAAACTGTTTTTT
j_call: TRBJ1-4
clone_size: -
v_call: TRBV6-1
d_call: -

cdr3_aa: CASSDPGLPNNEQFF
cdr3_nt: TGTGCCAGCAGTGACCCGGGACTACCCAACAATGAGCAGTTCTTC
j_call: TRBJ2-1
clone_size: few
v_call: TRBV28
d_call: TRBD2

cdr3_aa: CASTDGTIQMNTEAFF
cdr3_nt: TGTGCCAGCACCGACGGGACTATCCAGATGAACACTGAAGCTTTCTTT
j_call: TRBJ1-1
clone_size: many
v_call: TRBV6-2/TRBV6-3
d_call: -

cdr3_aa: CASSLTAEGALDYGYTF
cdr3_nt: TGTGCCAGCAGTCTAACCGCCGAGGGGGCGCTTGACTATGGCTACACCTTC
j_call: TRBJ1-2
clone_size: -
v_call: TRBV27
d_call: TRBD1

cdr3_aa: CASSTPRTGVGYTF
cdr3_nt: TGTGCCAGCAGCACGCCCCGGACAGGGGTTGGCTACACCTTC
j_call: TRBJ1-2
clone_size: many
v_call: TRBV28
d_call: TRBD1

cdr3_aa: CSARDLGAGDEQFF
cdr3_nt: TGCAGTGCTAGAGATTTGGGAGCGGGAGATGAGCAGTTCTTC
j_call: TRBJ2-1
clone_size: many
v_call: TRBV20-1
d_call: TRBD2

cdr3_aa: CASIHPTEGTEGSASGANVLTF
cdr3_nt: TGTGCCAGCATTCACCCAACGGAGGGGACGGAGGGTTCTGCGTCTGGGGCCAACGTCCTGACTTTC
j_call: TRBJ2-6
clone_size: -
v_call: TRBV27
d_call: -

cdr3_aa: CASHTSSEAFF
cdr3_nt: TGTGCCAGTCATACGTCGTCTGAAGCTTTCTTT
j_call: TRBJ1-1
clone_size: many
v_call: TRBV28
d_call: -

cdr3_aa: CASSQGGTTGAGELFF
cdr3_nt: TGTGCCAGCAGCCAAGGGGGGACCACAGGGGCCGGGGAGCTGTTTTTT
j_call: TRBJ2-2
clone_size: once
v_call: TRBV3-1
d_call: TRBD1

cdr3_aa: CASRGLAGGPSYTGELFF
cdr3_nt: TGTGCCAGCAGAGGACTAGCGGGAGGGCCTTCTTACACCGGGGAGCTGTTTTTT
j_call: TRBJ2-2
clone_size: -
v_call: TRBV25-1
d_call: TRBD2

cdr3_aa: CASITKQGAETEASF
cdr3_nt: TGTGCCAGTATTACGAAACAGGGGGCAGAGACTGAAGCTTCCTTT
j_call: TRBJ1-1
clone_size: -
v_call: TRBV19
d_call: TRBD1

cdr3_aa: CASSLGLAGAGSYNEQFF
cdr3_nt: TGTGCCAGCAGCTTAGGACTAGCGGGAGCAGGGTCCTACAATGAGCAGTTCTTC
j_call: TRBJ2-1
clone_size: few
v_call: TRBV5-8
d_call: TRBD2

cdr3_aa: CASSLWSVADSYNEQFF
cdr3_nt: TGTGCCAGCAGTCTCTGGTCGGTAGCGGACTCCTACAATGAGCAGTTCTTC
j_call: TRBJ2-1
clone_size: many
v_call: TRBV12-3/TRBV12-4
d_call: -

cdr3_aa: CASSSPELNYGYTF
cdr3_nt: TGTGCCAGCAGCTCACCGGAACTTAACTATGGCTACACCTTC
j_call: TRBJ1-2
clone_size: -
v_call: TRBV7-2
d_call: -

cdr3_aa: CASSQAHPSYEQFF
cdr3_nt: TGTGCCAGCAGCCAAGCTCACCCTAGCTACGAGCAGTTCTTC
j_call: TRBJ2-1
clone_size: few
v_call: TRBV4-2
d_call: -

cdr3_aa: CASSPFPPGDGLNTEAFF
cdr3_nt: TGTGCCAGCTCACCATTCCCCCCCGGTGATGGGCTGAACACTGAAGCTTTCTTT
j_call: TRBJ1-1
clone_size: -
v_call: TRBV18
d_call: -

cdr3_aa: CASSTQGPNEKLFF
cdr3_nt: TGTGCCAGCTCAACGCAGGGACCTAATGAAAAACTGTTTTTT
j_call: TRBJ1-4
clone_size: many
v_call: TRBV18
d_call: -

cdr3_aa: CASSPGTSTGELFF
cdr3_nt: TGTGCCAGCAGCCCTGGGACATCCACCGGGGAGCTGTTTTTT
j_call: TRBJ2-2
clone_size: many
v_call: TRBV27
d_call: -

cdr3_aa: CASSSLELSVRSNYGYTF
cdr3_nt: TGTGCCAGCAGTTCTCTTGAACTCTCAGTCAGAAGTAACTATGGCTACACCTTC
j_call: TRBJ1-2
clone_size: many
v_call: TRBV28
d_call: -

cdr3_aa: CASSYPRQYREYGYTF
cdr3_nt: TGTGCCAGCAGTTACCCACGACAGTATCGGGAATATGGCTACACCTTC
j_call: TRBJ1-2
clone_size: many
v_call: TRBV6-2/TRBV6-3
d_call: -

cdr3_aa: CASSGRGSGNQPQHF
cdr3_nt: TGTGCCAGCAGCGGACGGGGGTCTGGCAATCAGCCCCAGCATTTT
j_call: TRBJ1-5
clone_size: -
v_call: TRBV6-1
d_call: -

cdr3_aa: CSARAAGQVNYGYTF
cdr3_nt: TGCAGTGCTAGAGCCGCGGGACAGGTTAACTATGGCTACACCTTC
j_call: TRBJ1-2
clone_size: few
v_call: TRBV20-1
d_call: TRBD1

cdr3_aa: CASSYPGQGYSPLHF
cdr3_nt: TGTGCCAGCTCCTATCCGGGACAGGGCTATTCACCCCTCCACTTT
j_call: TRBJ1-6
clone_size: -
v_call: TRBV28
d_call: TRBD1

cdr3_aa: CATSPGSSSWNYGYTF
cdr3_nt: TGTGCCACCTCTCCGGGCAGCTCGTCATGGAACTATGGCTACACCTTC
j_call: TRBJ1-2
clone_size: few
v_call: TRBV24-1
d_call: -

cdr3_aa: CASSQWTESTDTQYF
cdr3_nt: TGTGCCAGCAGTCAATGGACAGAAAGCACAGATACGCAGTATTTT
j_call: TRBJ2-3
clone_size: few
v_call: TRBV6-1
d_call: -

cdr3_aa: CASSELVGGTEAFF
cdr3_nt: TGTGCCAGCAGTGAACTTGTCGGGGGCACTGAAGCTTTCTTT
j_call: TRBJ1-1
clone_size: many
v_call: TRBV2
d_call: -

cdr3_aa: CASSQADRGRGELFF
cdr3_nt: TGTGCCAGCAGCCAAGCGGACAGGGGGCGCGGGGAGCTGTTTTTT
j_call: TRBJ2-2
clone_size: few
v_call: TRBV3-1
d_call: TRBD1

cdr3_aa: CASSPAGGGTNYGYTF
cdr3_nt: TGTGCCAGCAGCCCAGCGGGTGGAGGAACAAACTATGGCTACACCTTC
j_call: TRBJ1-2
clone_size: many
v_call: TRBV7-9
d_call: -

cdr3_aa: CASSLAFLSKESYNEQFF
cdr3_nt: TGTGCCAGCAGCTTAGCGTTTTTAAGCAAGGAATCCTACAATGAGCAGTTCTTC
j_call: TRBJ2-1
clone_size: many
v_call: TRBV7-9
d_call: -

cdr3_aa: CASSLKVGGSPLHF
cdr3_nt: TGTGCCAGCAGCCTTAAGGTGGGGGGGTCACCCCTCCACTTT
j_call: TRBJ1-6
clone_size: many
v_call: TRBV27
d_call: -

cdr3_aa: CASRNGMNTEAFF
cdr3_nt: TGTGCCAGCAGAAACGGCATGAACACTGAAGCTTTCTTT
j_call: TRBJ1-1
clone_size: many
v_call: TRBV9
d_call: -

cdr3_aa: CASSQEGGGSGEKLFF
cdr3_nt: TGTGCCAGCAGCCAAGAGGGTGGGGGGAGCGGTGAAAAACTGTTTTTT
j_call: TRBJ1-4
clone_size: many
v_call: TRBV4-2
d_call: -

cdr3_aa: CASSLGPRISGSHSPLHF
cdr3_nt: TGTGCCAGCAGCTTAGGGCCCCGAATCTCGGGCTCCCATTCACCCCTCCACTTT
j_call: TRBJ1-6
clone_size: -
v_call: TRBV11-3
d_call: -

cdr3_aa: CASSLQRLSGEQYF
cdr3_nt: TGTGCCAGCAGCTTGCAACGCCTTTCGGGGGAGCAGTACTTC
j_call: TRBJ2-7
clone_size: -
v_call: TRBV5-5
d_call: -

cdr3_aa: CASSPPGARHSTDTQYF
cdr3_nt: TGTGCCAGCAGCCCCCCCGGGGCTAGACATAGCACAGATACGCAGTATTTT
j_call: TRBJ2-3
clone_size: -
v_call: TRBV12-3/TRBV12-4
d_call: -

cdr3_aa: CASSELAGVSYEQYF
cdr3_nt: TGTGCCAGCAGTGAACTAGCGGGAGTGTCCTACGAGCAGTACTTC
j_call: TRBJ2-7
clone_size: -
v_call: TRBV6-1
d_call: TRBD2

cdr3_aa: CASSLSSGDTGELFF
cdr3_nt: TGTGCCAGCAGTTTAAGTAGCGGGGACACCGGGGAGCTGTTTTTT
j_call: TRBJ2-2
clone_size: many
v_call: TRBV27
d_call: TRBD2

cdr3_aa: CASYTQGSTGANVLTF
cdr3_nt: TGTGCCAGCTACACACAGGGGTCGACTGGGGCCAACGTCCTGACTTTC
j_call: TRBJ2-6
clone_size: once
v_call: TRBV28
d_call: TRBD1

cdr3_aa: CASSLRPGGETQYF
cdr3_nt: TGTGCCAGCAGTTTACGACCGGGGGGGGAGACCCAGTACTTC
j_call: TRBJ2-5
clone_size: many
v_call: TRBV12-3/TRBV12-4
d_call: TRBD2

cdr3_aa: CASSAQASAGELFF
cdr3_nt: TGTGCCAGCAGCGCACAAGCTAGCGCCGGGGAGCTGTTTTTT
j_call: TRBJ2-2
clone_size: many
v_call: TRBV7-2
d_call: -

cdr3_aa: CASSVGLAGPLSSYNEQFF
cdr3_nt: TGTGCCAGCAGTGTTGGACTAGCGGGGCCTTTGAGCTCCTACAATGAGCAGTTCTTC
j_call: TRBJ2-1
clone_size: many
v_call: TRBV2
d_call: TRBD2

cdr3_aa: CAIRTALNTEAFF
cdr3_nt: TGTGCCATTCGGACAGCATTGAACACTGAAGCTTTCTTT
j_call: TRBJ1-1
clone_size: many
v_call: TRBV10-3
d_call: -

cdr3_aa: CASSKTGTGGPPGYTF
cdr3_nt: TGTGCCAGCAGTAAAACCGGGACAGGGGGCCCACCCGGCTACACCTTC
j_call: TRBJ1-2
clone_size: few
v_call: TRBV6-1
d_call: TRBD1

cdr3_aa: CASMETRRTDTQYF
cdr3_nt: TGTGCCAGCATGGAGACAAGACGCACAGATACGCAGTATTTT
j_call: TRBJ2-3
clone_size: -
v_call: TRBV28
d_call: -

cdr3_aa: CASSLETEPNTEAFF
cdr3_nt: TGCGCCAGCAGCCTAGAGACTGAACCGAACACTGAAGCTTTCTTT
j_call: TRBJ1-1
clone_size: many
v_call: TRBV5-1
d_call: -

cdr3_aa: CASTLASYNEQFF
cdr3_nt: TGTGCCAGTACCCTAGCCTCCTACAATGAGCAGTTCTTC
j_call: TRBJ2-1
clone_size: many
v_call: TRBV2
d_call: -

cdr3_aa: CASSYGRESGYGYTF
cdr3_nt: TGTGCCAGCAGTTATGGCAGGGAATCAGGCTATGGCTACACCTTC
j_call: TRBJ1-2
clone_size: many
v_call: TRBV28
d_call: -

cdr3_aa: CASSTASGGYTGELFF
cdr3_nt: TGCGCCAGCAGCACAGCCTCAGGGGGCTACACCGGGGAGCTGTTTTTT
j_call: TRBJ2-2
clone_size: few
v_call: TRBV5-1
d_call: TRBD1

cdr3_aa: CASSALRGDTQYF
cdr3_nt: TGTGCCAGCAGCGCTCTCCGCGGGGATACGCAGTATTTT
j_call: TRBJ2-3
clone_size: many
v_call: TRBV9
d_call: -

cdr3_aa: CASSTASGSYNEQFF
cdr3_nt: TGCGCCAGCAGCACAGCCAGCGGATCCTACAATGAGCAGTTCTTC
j_call: TRBJ2-1
clone_size: many
v_call: TRBV5-1
d_call: -

cdr3_aa: CASRTAYGYTF
cdr3_nt: TGTGCCAGCCGGACAGCATATGGCTACACCTTC
j_call: TRBJ1-2
clone_size: many
v_call: TRBV6-1
d_call: -

cdr3_aa: CASSQYLPPFEKGGANVLTF
cdr3_nt: TGTGCCAGTAGCCAGTATCTTCCCCCCTTTGAGAAGGGCGGGGCCAACGTCCTGACTTTC
j_call: TRBJ2-6
clone_size: many
v_call: TRBV19
d_call: -